This TCR delta chain is from a study of gamma-delta T cells after stem cell transplantation. This clone was seen a few times. A far larger clone is one base from this, pointing to a likely read error. Other DNA sequences in the same sample also yield this CDR3. TCRdb processed the RT-PCR reads again with the CATT caller. The sample has hundreds of delta-chain clones, 10% seen once; the top ten hold around 60%. Material: gamma-delta T cells. This clonotype originated in a human donor. It is not recorded whose cells these are; they may come from a transplant donor.

CDR3 amino acids: CACDTAEGDTYTDKLIF. In DNA form, the CDR3 reads TGTGCCTGTGACACCGCCGAGGGGGACACCTACACCGATAAACTCATCTTT. The V and J genes are TRDV2 and TRDJ1, with D possibly matching TRDD3 (6 bases). The CDR3 is 17 residues long. The germline V gene has CDR1 GEAIGNYY and CDR2 EKD. Trimming took 0 bases from V and 0 from J, leaving 16 bases between them.